The 30 T cell receptor beta chains below were found in one sample sequenced in a study of blood T cell repertoires in COVID-19. TCRdb keeps only in-frame clones here, not all; method: immunoSEQ multiplex PCR. The sample has hundreds of thousands of clones; about nine tenths are singletons. The sample was peripheral blood. These receptors all come from a woman aged 18-29 years with acute or convalescent COVID-19.

This sequence joins TRBV2 and TRBJ2-1, with D possibly matching TRBD2 (6 bases). The CDR3 sequence is 12 residues long. CDR1 and CDR2 from the germline V gene are SNHLY and FYNNEI. V was clipped by 5 bases and J by 11 bases, with 13 bases between them. CDR3 residues: CASSLSGGKQFF. CDR3 coding DNA: TGTGCCAGCAGTCTCTCTGGGGGGAAGCAGTTCTTC.

The CDR3: CATEATEAFF. CDR3 DNA: TGTGCCACCGAGGCGACTGAAGCTTTCTTT. The chain links TRBV15 to TRBJ1-1; no reliable D call. V lost 8 bases and J 5 bases, leaving 6 bases between the germline ends. The CDR3 sequence is 10 residues long. Germline-derived CDR1 and CDR2 are LNHNV and YYDKDF (reference sequence).

This clone has only one observation. The V call is TRBV4-2, the J call TRBJ1-3; TRBD1 agrees at 7 bases. CDR3 length: 17 amino acids. The V and J ends lost 3 bases and 1 base, in that order; junction bases with no gene match: 9. The germline gives CDR1 LGHNA, CDR2 YNFKEQ. CDR3 in amino acids: CASSQDEQGQSGNTIYF. In DNA form, the CDR3 reads TGTGCCAGCAGCCAGGATGAACAGGGGCAATCTGGAAACACCATATATTTT.

V is TRBV30 and J is TRBJ1-2; 8 nucleotides agree with TRBD1. The CDR3 is 14 residues long. Germline loops: CDR1 GTSNPN, CDR2 SVGIG (reference sequence). The V segment lost 3 bases and the J segment 3 bases; nucleotides outside the gene matches: 6. The CDR3 region is CAWSAMDRDYGYTF. CDR3 sequence (DNA): TGTGCCTGGAGCGCAATGGACAGGGACTATGGCTACACCTTC.

V usage is TRBV6-5 and J usage is TRBJ1-3; D is possibly TRBD1 (6 bases). This CDR3 comprises 15 residues. The germline V and J ends were trimmed by 7 bases and 2 bases, with 15 bases remaining between them. The germline gives CDR1 MNHEY, CDR2 SVGAGI. The CDR3 loop is CASKEQTGPGNTIYF. In DNA form, the CDR3 reads TGTGCCAGCAAAGAACAAACAGGGCCTGGAAACACCATATATTTT.

The CDR3 is CASSPSGIQPQHF. Written as DNA, the CDR3 is TGTGCCAGCAGTCCGTCAGGGATTCAGCCCCAGCATTTT. V and J are TRBV12-3 or TRBV12-4 and TRBJ1-5, with D perhaps matching TRBD1 (5 bases). The V and J ends lost 5 bases and 6 bases respectively, with 11 bases between them. The CDR3 totals 13 residues.

The J gene is TRBJ1-2, the V gene TRBV28; 7 bases are a match to TRBD1. In germline, CDR1 is MDHEN, CDR2 SYDVKM. Losses at the gene ends were 6 bases for V and 10 bases for J; bases not matched to a gene: 11. The CDR3 extends over 13 amino acids. The CDR3 region has the DNA TGTGCCAGCAGCCCATACAGGGGAAGGGACTACACCTTC. Protein sequence: CASSPYRGRDYTF.

CDR3 nucleotide sequence: TGTGCCAGCAGCTTAGCGTTTCGGGGGGCCGGGGTCGGCACGCAGTATTTT. Its protein product is CASSLAFRGAGVGTQYF. J is TRBJ2-3 and V is TRBV7-2, with a possible D match to TRBD2 (7 bases). From germline, CDR1 is SGHTA and CDR2 FQGNSA. V was cut by 0 bases and J by 9 bases, with 22 bases left in between. The CDR3 contains 17 residues.

The rearrangement uses TRBV30 and TRBJ2-1, with D uncertain. Germline values: CDR1 GTSNPN, CDR2 SVGIG (reference sequence). The germline V and J ends were trimmed by 4 bases and 0 bases, with 25 bases remaining between them. CDR3 size: 19 residues. The CDR3 loop reads CAWNGLRNWAPGSYNEQFF. The DNA for the CDR3 is TGTGCCTGGAACGGTTTACGCAATTGGGCCCCTGGCTCCTACAATGAGCAGTTCTTC.

This clone appeared a single time. The chain joins TRBV4-1 to TRBJ1-3, with D tentatively TRBD1 (5 bases). The CDR3 has 15 residues. Germline assignment: CDR1 MGHRA and CDR2 YSYEKL. V lost 1 base, J lost 4 bases, and 11 bases lay in between. This CDR3 is CASSQAPGLGNTIYF. In DNA, the CDR3 is TGCGCCAGCAGCCAAGCTCCAGGGTTGGGAAACACCATATATTTT.

The genes are TRBV19 and TRBJ1-6; 9 bases fit TRBD1. The CDR3 covers 15 residues. CDR1 LNHDA and CDR2 SQIVND come from the germline V gene (reference sequence). V was clipped by 6 bases and J by 10 bases; unmatched bases: 10. The CDR3 loop is CASRDRGHRESPLHF. The CDR3 DNA follows: TGTGCCAGTAGGGACAGGGGCCATAGAGAATCACCCCTCCACTTT.

The V gene is TRBV11-2, the J gene TRBJ2-2; 9 bases align to TRBD2. V dropped 5 bases and J dropped 1; count of bases not matched to a gene: 2. This CDR3 has 15 residues. Germline values: CDR1 SGHAT, CDR2 FQNNGV. CDR3 coding DNA: TGTGCCAGCAGCACACTAGCGGGGAACACCGGGGAGCTGTTTTTT. Its protein product is CASSTLAGNTGELFF.

This sequence joins TRBV28 and TRBJ2-7; 9 nucleotides line up with TRBD1. The CDR3 totals 16 residues. Germline V gene sequence: CDR1 MDHEN, CDR2 SYDVKM. V lost 2 bases and J lost 4; bases outside the gene matches: 9. The CDR3 region is CASSLTPTGTGYEQYF. CDR3 nucleotides: TGTGCCAGCAGTTTAACCCCAACCGGGACAGGGTACGAGCAGTACTTC.

This chain links TRBV3-1 (or the pseudogene TRBV3-2) with TRBJ1-1; D ambiguous. The CDR3 consists of 19 residues. V was shortened by 0 bases and J by 3 bases, with 23 bases between the two germline ends. Germline values: CDR1 LGHDT, CDR2 YNNKEL (reference sequence). The CDR3 loop is CASSQDSSGEKVRHTEAFF. The CDR3 DNA sequence: TGTGCCAGCAGCCAAGATAGTAGCGGAGAAAAAGTTCGGCACACTGAAGCTTTCTTT.

The J gene is TRBJ2-3, the V gene TRBV6-2 or TRBV6-3; D possibly corresponds to TRBD1 (6 bases). Trimming stripped 6 bases from V and 3 bases from J, with 16 bases between. Germline CDR1 is MNHEY and CDR2 is SVGEGT. The CDR3 runs 15 residues. The CDR3 sequence: CASRPTGKKTDTQYF. CDR3 nucleotides: TGTGCCAGCAGGCCTACAGGGAAAAAGACAGATACGCAGTATTTT.

About this clone: Being one base from a much bigger clone, this may be a read error. This rearrangement joins TRBV7-9 to TRBJ1-2; tentative D call: TRBD1 (5 bases). V lost 1 base, J lost 7 bases, and 7 bases lay in between. Germline lookup yields CDR1 SEHNR and CDR2 FQNEAQ (reference sequence). The CDR3 consists of 12 residues. The CDR3 sequence is CASSLGGRGYTF. CDR3 coding DNA: TGTGCCAGCAGCTTAGGGGGCCGTGGCTACACCTTC.

The rearrangement links TRBV27 to TRBJ2-1; 9 bases map to TRBD1. The CDR3 contains 17 residues. V was pared by 5 bases and J by 9 bases, with 17 bases of the junction left unmatched. Looked up from germline, CDR1 is MNHEY and CDR2 is SMNVEV (reference sequence). This CDR3 is CASSLLLTGTGTLEQFF. For the CDR3, the DNA is TGTGCCAGCAGTCTCCTCTTAACCGGGACAGGGACTCTTGAGCAGTTCTTC.

This sequence joins TRBV13 and TRBJ1-6; 9 positions agree with TRBD1. This CDR3 is 17 amino acids long. The ends lost 4 bases at V and 5 bases at J; junction bases unmatched: 9. Germline CDR1 and CDR2: PRHDT and FYEKMQ (reference sequence). This CDR3 reads CASSSTGGRVHNSPLHF. The CDR3 DNA reads as TGTGCCAGCAGCTCCACAGGGGGCCGGGTTCATAATTCACCCCTCCACTTT.

This clone came up once. V gene TRBV13 combines with J gene TRBJ2-2; a possible D gene is TRBD2 (7 bases). V lost 0 bases to trimming and J lost 6 bases, with 20 bases between them. Germline assignment: CDR1 PRHDT and CDR2 FYEKMQ (reference sequence). The CDR3 is 18 amino acids. The CDR3 DNA reads as TGTGCCAGCAGCTTAGGCCCCCCCCTGGGGGGGGCTGCCGGGGAGCTGTTTTTT. It yields the protein CASSLGPPLGGAAGELFF.

The rearrangement joins TRBV2 to TRBJ1-2; D is unclear. The ends were cut back, 8 bases at V and 4 bases at J, with 11 bases in the middle. CDR3 size: 12 residues. Germline V gene data show CDR1 as SNHLY and CDR2 as FYNNEI. The CDR3 here is CASLDSFYGYTF. The CDR3 nucleotides are TGTGCCAGCCTGGATAGCTTCTATGGCTACACCTTC.

V is TRBV3-1 (or the pseudogene TRBV3-2) and J is TRBJ2-7; no clear D. Germline V gives CDR1 LGHDT, CDR2 YNNKEL (reference sequence). V lost 3 bases to trimming and J lost 6 bases, with 9 bases between them. The CDR3 is made up of 12 amino acids. In DNA, the CDR3 is TGTGCCAGCAGCCATTTGGGCTCCGAGCAGTACTTC. This codes for CASSHLGSEQYF.

The V gene is TRBV2, the J gene TRBJ2-5; D is perhaps TRBD2 (6 bases). CDR1 and CDR2 (germline): SNHLY, FYNNEI. The V and J ends lost 2 bases and 11 bases respectively, with 9 bases between them. The CDR3 runs to 11 residues. CDR3 nucleotides: TGTGCCAGCAGTGAAAGCGGGTTTCAGTACTTC. Translating it yields CASSESGFQYF.

This chain connects TRBV6-1 to TRBJ1-2; perhaps TRBD1 as D (6 bases). Germline assignment: CDR1 MNHNS and CDR2 SASEGT. The length of the CDR3 is 14 residues. The ends were cut back, 2 bases at V and 4 bases at J, with 11 bases in the middle. CDR3 amino acids: CASSEWGQFYGYTF. In nucleotides, the CDR3 is TGTGCCAGCAGTGAATGGGGGCAGTTCTATGGCTACACCTTC.

The chain recombines TRBV12-5 with TRBJ1-1; TRBD1 matches 8 bases. The junction had 5 bases not matched to a gene; V was cut back by 1 base and J by 1 base. The CDR3 contains 16 residues. Germline loops: CDR1 LGHNT, CDR2 FRNRAP. Written as DNA, the CDR3 is TGTGCTAGTGGTTTGGGGACCGGACAGGGGAACACTGAAGCTTTCTTT. Protein: CASGLGTGQGNTEAFF.

With respect to this clone: Other nucleotide sequences from this sample produce the same CDR3. V is TRBV6-5 and J is TRBJ1-2; 11 positions agree with TRBD1. The CDR3 extends over 14 amino acids. CDR1 is MNHEY, CDR2 SVGAGI, per germline. J lost 2 bases, V lost 5 bases, and 1 base had no gene match. CDR3 coding DNA: TGTGCCAGCAGTCGGGACAGGGGGAACTATGGCTACACCTTC. Encoded protein: CASSRDRGNYGYTF.

A few counts support this clone. The chain carries TRBV27 and TRBJ1-6; TRBD1 agrees at 9 bases. The CDR3 totals 15 residues. Germline loops: CDR1 MNHEY, CDR2 SMNVEV (reference sequence). The V segment lost 3 bases and the J segment 8 bases; nucleotides outside the gene matches: 5. The CDR3 nucleotides are TGTGCCAGCAGTTTGGCGGACAGGGGTGATTCACCCCTCCACTTT. This encodes CASSLADRGDSPLHF.

The chain couples TRBV3-1 (or the pseudogene TRBV3-2) to TRBJ2-3; 11 nucleotides match TRBD2. CDR3 length equals 16 residues. In germline, CDR1 is LGHDT, CDR2 YNNKEL (reference sequence). The ends lost 1 base at V and 8 bases at J; junction bases unmatched: 8. The CDR3 coding sequence is TGTGCCAGCAGCCAAGGCGGTAGCGGGGGGGCGGGTACGCAGTATTTT. Protein sequence: CASSQGGSGGAGTQYF.

The gene calls are TRBV28 and TRBJ1-2; TRBD1 is a possible D gene (5 bases). V dropped 10 bases and J dropped 4 bases, with 28 bases sitting between them. Germline CDR1 and CDR2: MDHEN and SYDVKM. The CDR3 is 17 residues long. The CDR3 bases are TGTGCCACCTCCAGGACGACAGCCGACTTGCTTATCTATGGCTACACCTTC. This codes for CATSRTTADLLIYGYTF.

The rearrangement links TRBV7-2 to TRBJ1-1, with 10 bases aligning to TRBD1. CDR1 and CDR2 (germline): SGHTA, FQGNSA. The V gene end was trimmed by 3 bases and the J gene end by 5 bases; junction bases not matched to a gene: 3. This CDR3 has 14 residues. CDR3 sequence (DNA): TGTGCCAGCAGCTTGAGGACAGGGGGGACTGAAGCTTTCTTT. Protein: CASSLRTGGTEAFF.

This chain joins TRBV6-1 and TRBJ1-1; D unresolved. This CDR3 comprises 13 residues. Trimming pared 1 base from V and 9 bases from J, leaving 12 bases between. Per germline, CDR1 MNHNS and CDR2 SASEGT. The CDR3 region is CASSEGPRRQAFF. The CDR3 coding sequence is TGTGCCAGCAGTGAAGGTCCCAGGCGCCAAGCTTTCTTT.